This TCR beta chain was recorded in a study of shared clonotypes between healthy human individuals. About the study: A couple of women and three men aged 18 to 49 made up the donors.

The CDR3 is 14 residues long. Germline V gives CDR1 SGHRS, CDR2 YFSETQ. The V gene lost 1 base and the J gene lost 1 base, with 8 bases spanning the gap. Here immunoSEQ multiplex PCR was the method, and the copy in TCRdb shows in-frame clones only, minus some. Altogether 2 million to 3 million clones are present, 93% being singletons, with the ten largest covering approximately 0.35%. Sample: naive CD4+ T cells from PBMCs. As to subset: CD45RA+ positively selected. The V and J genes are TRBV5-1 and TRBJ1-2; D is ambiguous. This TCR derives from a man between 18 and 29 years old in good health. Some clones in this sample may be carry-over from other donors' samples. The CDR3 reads CASSLYTINYGYTF. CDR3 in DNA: TGCGCCAGCAGCTTGTACACCATTAACTATGGCTACACCTTC.